A selection of T cell receptor beta chains follows, all from one sample in a study of blood T cell repertoires in COVID-19. The method was immunoSEQ multiplex PCR; TCRdb's version includes in-frame clones alone and lacks a portion of them. The data hold around 330,000 clones, with around 88% observed a single time. The sample consisted of peripheral blood. The receptors shown here come from a woman younger than 45 with COVID-19, enrolled during active disease. The CDR3 runs from the conserved cysteine through the conserved F or W. The order of the fields is V gene, D gene, clone size, J gene, CDR3 DNA, CDR3 protein. The D gene is left open where the match is weak. Only part of the rows carry a size: once, few, many, or a class if the clone is expanded.

TRBV7-9	.	.	TRBJ1-4	TGTGCCAGCAGCCCCGGTAATGAAAAACTGTTTTTT	CASSPGNEKLFF
TRBV7-8	.	.	TRBJ1-2	TGTGCCAGCAGCTTAGCGGAGAGGCATGGCTACACCTTC	CASSLAERHGYTF
TRBV9	TRBD1	.	TRBJ2-3	TGTGCCAGCAGCCTAGACAGGGTTGGGGGCACAGATACGCAGTATTTT	CASSLDRVGGTDTQYF
TRBV7-9	TRBD1	.	TRBJ1-1	TGTGCCAGCAGCGCCGGGACAGGGGTTAATGAAGCTTTCTTT	CASSAGTGVNEAFF
TRBV6-6	.	.	TRBJ1-1	TGTGCCAGCAACAGGGTGGCCACTGAAGCTTTCTTT	CASNRVATEAFF
TRBV11-2	.	.	TRBJ2-7	TGTGCCAGCAGCTTGGGGCCCAGCTCCCACGAGCAGTACTTC	CASSLGPSSHEQYF
TRBV6-5	.	.	TRBJ1-2	TGTGCCAGCAGTTACTCGTACATATATGGCTACACCTTC	CASSYSYIYGYTF
TRBV18	TRBD1	.	TRBJ1-1	TGTGCCAGCTCACCCAGAGGACAGGGGGACACTGAAGCTTTCTTT	CASSPRGQGDTEAFF
TRBV2	.	once	TRBJ2-1	TGTGCCAGCAGATTACAGGGCTCCTACAATGAGCAGTTCTTC	CASRLQGSYNEQFF
TRBV4-3	TRBD1	.	TRBJ2-6	TGCGCCAGCAGCCAAGTTCCGCCGGGACAGGGGGAGACTGGGGCCAACGTCCTGACTTTC	CASSQVPPGQGETGANVLTF
TRBV18	.	.	TRBJ2-2	TGTGCCAGCTCCGACTCCTTTGGGACCGGGGAGCTGTTTTTT	CASSDSFGTGELFF
TRBV7-6	.	once	TRBJ1-5	TGTGCCAGCAGCTTAAGCGGTAACCCGCATCAGCCCCAGCATTTT	CASSLSGNPHQPQHF
TRBV19	TRBD1	.	TRBJ2-3	TGTGCCAGTAGTCTAACAGGGGGAAGTGGCACAGATACGCAGTATTTT	CASSLTGGSGTDTQYF
TRBV6-2/TRBV6-3	.	.	TRBJ2-5	TGTGCCAGCAGTCATTACCGGGACATTGGGGAGACCCAGTACTTC	CASSHYRDIGETQYF
TRBV28	TRBD1	.	TRBJ1-4	TGTGCCAGCAGTTGGGGGACAGCCATAACTAATGAAAAACTGTTTTTT	CASSWGTAITNEKLFF
TRBV6-5	.	.	TRBJ2-5	TGTGCCAGCGGCCGAACATCGGGTCCAGAGACCCAGTACTTC	CASGRTSGPETQYF
TRBV7-9	TRBD1	.	TRBJ2-7	TGTGCCAGCAGCCCGACAGGGTACTACGAGCAGTACTTC	CASSPTGYYEQYF
TRBV2	.	.	TRBJ1-1	TGTGCCAGCAGGGGGCCAGAGACACCGGAAGCTTTCTTT	CASRGPETPEAFF
TRBV6-2/TRBV6-3	TRBD1	once	TRBJ2-7	TGTGCCAGCAGTTACTCGAGTGGACAGGGGGCCTACGAGCAGTACTTC	CASSYSSGQGAYEQYF
TRBV4-2	.	.	TRBJ2-5	TGTGCCAGCAGCCAAGGGGAGTTTGGGGGGGCAGAGACCCAGTACTTC	CASSQGEFGGAETQYF
TRBV11-1	.	.	TRBJ1-6	TGTGCCAGCAGCTTCCATTATAATTCACCCCTCCACTTT	CASSFHYNSPLHF
TRBV19	.	.	TRBJ2-2	TGTGCCAGTAGTATCACCCAACGAGGCGGGGAGCTGTTTTTT	CASSITQRGGELFF
TRBV11-2	.	.	TRBJ2-3	TGTGCCAGCAGCATGGGCGGGGGCTTCACAGATACGCAGTATTTT	CASSMGGGFTDTQYF
TRBV19	.	.	TRBJ1-5	TGTGCCAGTAGCCCTAATCAGCCCCAGCATTTT	CASSPNQPQHF
TRBV4-1	.	.	TRBJ1-3	TGCGCCAGCAGCCAATGGCCGATGCCCCAGGCCGGAAACACCATATATTTT	CASSQWPMPQAGNTIYF
TRBV19	.	.	TRBJ1-1	TGTGCCAGTAAGTCGGGGGGGGACACTGAAGCTTTCTTT	CASKSGGDTEAFF
TRBV19	TRBD2	.	TRBJ2-5	TGTGCCAGTAGTAGGACTAGCGGGGGGAAGACCCAGTACTTC	CASSRTSGGKTQYF
TRBV9	.	.	TRBJ1-3	TGTGCCAGCAGCGTAGGCCACGTGGGGGGTGGAAACACCATATATTTT	CASSVGHVGGGNTIYF
TRBV5-1	TRBD1	.	TRBJ1-2	TGCGCCAGCAGTCGGGACAGGGACTATGGCTACACCTTC	CASSRDRDYGYTF
TRBV11-2	.	.	TRBJ2-5	TGTGCCAGCAGCGACCAGAGGCTAGGTTTAAAGACCCAGTACTTC	CASSDQRLGLKTQYF
TRBV5-4	.	.	TRBJ2-5	TGTGCCAGCAGCTATCCCGGACAGAGGAAAAAAGAGACCCAGTACTTC	CASSYPGQRKKETQYF
TRBV5-4	TRBD1	.	TRBJ1-1	TGTGCCAGCAGCGGAGACAGGGGAGGCGGCACTGAAGCTTTCTTT	CASSGDRGGGTEAFF
TRBV3-1/TRBV3-2	.	.	TRBJ2-1	TGTGCCAGCAGCCTCGCGAGGGGGGGGCCTTGGAATGAGCAGTTCTTC	CASSLARGGPWNEQFF
TRBV7-8	TRBD1	.	TRBJ2-5	TGTGCCAGCAGCTCCGATTTACCGGGACAGGGCCCTAACCAAGAGACCCAGTACTTC	CASSSDLPGQGPNQETQYF
TRBV10-3	.	.	TRBJ1-2	TGTGCCATCAGTGAGACTTTCGGAGTACAGGCCTATGGCTACACCTTC	CAISETFGVQAYGYTF
TRBV7-8	.	.	TRBJ2-7	TGTGCCAGCAGCTTGTACGCAGGTTCCTACGAGCAGTACTTC	CASSLYAGSYEQYF
TRBV5-1	.	.	TRBJ1-4	TGCGCCAGCAGCTTGCAGGAGGCGGATGAAAAACTGTTTTTT	CASSLQEADEKLFF
TRBV7-2	TRBD2	.	TRBJ2-7	TGTGCCAGCAGCTTTACTAGCGGGGCAGGGTACGAGCAGTACTTC	CASSFTSGAGYEQYF
TRBV5-1	TRBD2	.	TRBJ2-1	TGCGCCAGCAGCTTGGTTCCCAGCGGGGGGAGTAATGAGCAGTTCTTC	CASSLVPSGGSNEQFF